This entry describes one T cell receptor (beta chain). Its target is unknown. TCRdb reprocessed the 5' RACE reads, keeping one entry per CDR3 protein, no DNA. Its table records about 300,000 distinct CDR3 sequences. This entry belongs to a study of monozygotic twins with inflammatory bowel disease. General observations from the study: Inverse Simpson values showed less TCRbeta diversity in IBD patients than in their healthy co-twins. Especially with disease activity, IBD patients had fewer clonotypes in common with others than healthy twins did.

The receptor's source is a human donor with ulcerative colitis or Crohn's disease, or a healthy co-twin of an affected twin (not recorded which). Sample: blood.

CDR3 sequence: CASSRGQVVSGANVLTF. The V call is TRBV7-9, the J call TRBJ2-6; lacking DNA, the TRBD1 call made by TCRdb goes unchecked. In germline, CDR1 is SEHNR, CDR2 FQNEAQ (reference sequence). This CDR3 region has 17 residues.